This T cell receptor beta chain came from a study of blood T cell repertoires in COVID-19. Background on the study: Material from acute and convalescent COVID-19 was sourced from the United States, Italy and Spain. PBMCs, B-cell-depleted T cells, or T cells provided the cDNA or gDNA that made up the material.

The authors' processing: Reference gene primer amplification gave nucleated cell count estimates. TCRdb's copy holds only in-frame clones and misses some; the assay was immunoSEQ multiplex PCR. That table supplies the V and J calls and clone size; D and trimming were determined from the DNA. Here the sample spans 170,000 or so clones, around nine tenths being singletons. The CDR3 has 17 amino acids. CDR1 is SQVTM, CDR2 ANQGSEA, per germline. V was clipped by 1 base and J by 0 bases, with 19 bases between them. Specimen: peripheral blood. This chain joins TRBV29-1 and TRBJ2-7, with a tentative D call TRBD2 (6 bases). This TCR came from a middle-aged man with active or convalescent COVID-19. CDR3 loop: CSVEGPGDLIHSYEQYF. CDR3 nucleotide sequence: TGCAGCGTTGAAGGCCCGGGGGACTTAATACACTCCTACGAGCAGTACTTC.